This T cell receptor (beta chain) was profiled in a study of blood T cell repertoires in COVID-19. Method: immunoSEQ multiplex PCR; TCRdb's copy keeps in-frame clones and lacks some. The table lists a few hundred thousand clones, 80% to 90% of them singletons, with approximately 4.2% in the top ten. This CDR3 comprises 13 residues. Per germline, CDR1 LNHDA and CDR2 SQIVND (reference sequence). The ends were cut back, 5 bases at V and 5 bases at J, with 9 bases in the middle. The clonotype comes from a woman in her forties with acute COVID-19. Sequencing was performed on PBMCs or T cells enriched from blood (not recorded which). The chain recombines TRBV19 with TRBJ2-2; unclear D gene. The CDR3 coding sequence is TGTGCCAGTAGTGCCAGTGTGACCGGGGAGCTGTTTTTT. Translating it yields CASSASVTGELFF.